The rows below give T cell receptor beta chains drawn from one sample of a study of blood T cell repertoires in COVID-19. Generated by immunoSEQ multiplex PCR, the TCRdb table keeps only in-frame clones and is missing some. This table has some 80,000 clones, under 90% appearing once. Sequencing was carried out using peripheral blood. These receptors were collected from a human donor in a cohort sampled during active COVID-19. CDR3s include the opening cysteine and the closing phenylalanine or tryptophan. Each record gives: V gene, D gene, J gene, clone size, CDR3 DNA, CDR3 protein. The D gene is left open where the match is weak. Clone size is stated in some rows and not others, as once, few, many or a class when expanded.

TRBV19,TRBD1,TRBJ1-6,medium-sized,TGTGCCAGTACCAGACCCGGGACAGGGGGATCACCCCTCCACTTT,CASTRPGTGGSPLHF
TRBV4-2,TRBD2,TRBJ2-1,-,TGTGCCAGCAGCTGGGATAGCGGGAAGGGGAATGAGCAGTTCTTC,CASSWDSGKGNEQFF
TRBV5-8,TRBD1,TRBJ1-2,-,TGTGCCAGCAGCTTGCTCCCGGGCAGGGGGGATGGCTACACCTTC,CASSLLPGRGDGYTF
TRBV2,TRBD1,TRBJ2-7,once,TGTGCCAGCAGTGATCCAGGGGGCAGGGGGGTTTACGAGCAGTACTTC,CASSDPGGRGVYEQYF
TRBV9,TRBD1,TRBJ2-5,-,TGTGCCAGCGGGGACAGGTACCAAGAGACCCAGTACTTC,CASGDRYQETQYF
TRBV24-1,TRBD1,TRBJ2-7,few,TGTGCCACCAGTGATTTCTCGACAGGGCCGGGGTACGAGCAGTACTTC,CATSDFSTGPGYEQYF
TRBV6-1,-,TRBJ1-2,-,TGTGCCAGCAGTGAAAACAGGGAATACTATGGCTACACCTTC,CASSENREYYGYTF
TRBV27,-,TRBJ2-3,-,TGTGCCCGGAGGAGGGATACGCAGTATTTT,CARRRDTQYF
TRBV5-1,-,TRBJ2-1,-,TGCGCCAGCAGGGACGACGGGAGCTCCTACAATGAGCAGTTCTTC,CASRDDGSSYNEQFF
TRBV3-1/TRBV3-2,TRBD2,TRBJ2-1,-,TGTGCCAGCAGCCCCTTTGAGCGGGAGGGGAGTGAGCAGTTCTTC,CASSPFEREGSEQFF
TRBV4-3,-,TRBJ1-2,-,TGCGCCAGCAGCCAAGATCGAAAGGGGTACTATGGCTACACCTTC,CASSQDRKGYYGYTF
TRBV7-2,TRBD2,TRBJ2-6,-,TGTGCCAGTAGCTTAAAAGCGGGGGGGCTTGGGGCCAACGTCCTGACTTTC,CASSLKAGGLGANVLTF
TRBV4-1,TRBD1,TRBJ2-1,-,TGCGCCAGCAGCCAAGATATGGGACAGGGGCCCTACAATGAGCAGTTCTTC,CASSQDMGQGPYNEQFF
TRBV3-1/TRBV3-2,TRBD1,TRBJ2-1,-,TGTGCCAGCAGTCCCGACAGGGGGTTTAACAATGAGCAGTTCTTC,CASSPDRGFNNEQFF
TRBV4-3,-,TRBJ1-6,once,TGCGCCAGCAGCCAAGATACAGGGTGGGTCAATTCACCCCTCCACTTT,CASSQDTGWVNSPLHF
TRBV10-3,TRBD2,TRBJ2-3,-,TGTGCCATCACCCGTAGCGGGAGGCGCACAGATACGCAGTATTTT,CAITRSGRRTDTQYF
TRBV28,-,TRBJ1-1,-,TGTGCCAGCAGGGCGATAACGGGACACCTTGAAGCTTTCTTT,CASRAITGHLEAFF
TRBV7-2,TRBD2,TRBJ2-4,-,TGTGCCAGCAGCCCTAGCGGGCCAATAGCCAAAAACATTCAGTACTTC,CASSPSGPIAKNIQYF
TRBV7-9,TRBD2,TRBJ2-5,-,TGTGCCAGCAGCAGCGGGGGGGCACGGGAGACCCAGTACTTC,CASSSGGARETQYF
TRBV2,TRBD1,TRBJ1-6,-,TGTGCCAGCAGTGGAGACAGGGGGCGAAATTCACCCCTCCACTTT,CASSGDRGRNSPLHF
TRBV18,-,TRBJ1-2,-,TGTGCCAGCTCACCAACGACATCTAACTATGGCTACACCTTC,CASSPTTSNYGYTF
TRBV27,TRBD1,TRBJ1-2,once,TGTGCCAGCCGGACAGGGATTAACTATGGCTACACCTTC,CASRTGINYGYTF
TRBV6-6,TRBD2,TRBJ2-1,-,TGTGCCAGCAGTTACTCGCGGGGGGGGGACAATGAGCAGTTCTTC,CASSYSRGGDNEQFF
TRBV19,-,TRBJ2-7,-,TGTGCCAGTAGTATAGAGGCAGGTAGAGCTGAGGAGCAGTACTTC,CASSIEAGRAEEQYF
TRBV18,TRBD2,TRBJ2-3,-,TGTGCCAGCTCACGACGACTAGCGGGACTCACAGATACGCAGTATTTT,CASSRRLAGLTDTQYF
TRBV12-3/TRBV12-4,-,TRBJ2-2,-,TGTGCCAGCAGTCCCTACACCGGGGAGCTGTTTTTT,CASSPYTGELFF
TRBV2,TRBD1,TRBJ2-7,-,TGTGCCAGCAAACAGGGGATCTCCTACGAGCAGTACTTC,CASKQGISYEQYF
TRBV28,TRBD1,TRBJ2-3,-,TGTGCCAGCAGCCTCCCCCGGACAGGGCTTCCCGATACGCAGTATTTT,CASSLPRTGLPDTQYF
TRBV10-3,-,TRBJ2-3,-,TGTGCCATCACCTCTAGGGGGACCTCAGTAGATACGCAGTATTTT,CAITSRGTSVDTQYF
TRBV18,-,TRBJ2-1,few,TGTGCCAGCTCACCACCCGGGCTAACCGCGGGCAATGAGCAGTTCTTC,CASSPPGLTAGNEQFF
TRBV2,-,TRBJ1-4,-,TGTGCCAGCAGTGTGGGTGGAGTCGCTGAAAAACTGTTTTTT,CASSVGGVAEKLFF
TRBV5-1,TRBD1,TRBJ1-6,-,TGCGCCAGCAGATTCGACAGGGTTGATTCACCCCTCCACTTT,CASRFDRVDSPLHF
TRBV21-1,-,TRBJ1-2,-,TGTGCCAGCAGCAAGGGTTGGACAGGGCACAACTATGGCTACACCTTC,CASSKGWTGHNYGYTF
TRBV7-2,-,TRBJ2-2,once,TGTGCCAGCACCCTAGAGGGGGGGTACACCGGGGAGCTGTTTTTT,CASTLEGGYTGELFF
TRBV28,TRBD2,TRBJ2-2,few,TGTGCCAGCAGTTTCGGGGGGGTTGGCCGTGGGGAGCTGTTTTTT,CASSFGGVGRGELFF
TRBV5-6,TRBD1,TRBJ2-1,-,TGTGCCAGCAGCAAGATGACAGGGGGATTGGGCAATGAGCAGTTCTTC,CASSKMTGGLGNEQFF
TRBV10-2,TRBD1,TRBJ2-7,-,TGCGCCAGCAGTGAGAGGGGGCTCCAGGACGAGCAGTACTTC,CASSERGLQDEQYF
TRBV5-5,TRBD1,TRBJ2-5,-,TGTGCCAGCAGCCCGACAGGGGACCAAGAGACCCAGTACTTC,CASSPTGDQETQYF
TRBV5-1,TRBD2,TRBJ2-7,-,TGCGCCAGCAGCCGGGGGGACCGCGACTACGAGCAGTACTTC,CASSRGDRDYEQYF
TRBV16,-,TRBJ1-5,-,TGTGCCAGCAGTCGAACGACAGCTCGGCCCCAGCATTTT,CASSRTTARPQHF
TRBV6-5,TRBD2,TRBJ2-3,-,TGTGCCAGCAGACCTGGACTAGCGACCACAGATACGCAGTATTTT,CASRPGLATTDTQYF
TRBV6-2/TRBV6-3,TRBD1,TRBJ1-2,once,TGTGCCAGCAGCATTCCGGGACAGGGACCTCTTTTGGATGGCTACACCTTC,CASSIPGQGPLLDGYTF
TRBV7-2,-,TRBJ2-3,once,TGTGCCAGCAGCTCGACGAACGGACTCACAGATACGCAGTATTTT,CASSSTNGLTDTQYF
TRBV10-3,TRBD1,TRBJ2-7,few,TGTGCCATCGGACAGGGGGTGTACGAGCAGTACTTC,CAIGQGVYEQYF
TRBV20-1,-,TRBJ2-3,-,TGCAGTGCACCTAGCTCAGATACGCAGTATTTT,CSAPSSDTQYF
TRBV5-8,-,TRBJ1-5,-,TGTGCCAGCAGCACCGAGGGACGGGGGAGCAATCAGCCCCAGCATTTT,CASSTEGRGSNQPQHF
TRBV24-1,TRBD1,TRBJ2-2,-,TGTGCCACCGAAGGGGGCCTGAACACCGGGGAGCTGTTTTTT,CATEGGLNTGELFF
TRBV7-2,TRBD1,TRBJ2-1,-,TGTGCCAGCAGCTTAGGGACAGGGGAAAGGAATGAGCAGTTCTTC,CASSLGTGERNEQFF